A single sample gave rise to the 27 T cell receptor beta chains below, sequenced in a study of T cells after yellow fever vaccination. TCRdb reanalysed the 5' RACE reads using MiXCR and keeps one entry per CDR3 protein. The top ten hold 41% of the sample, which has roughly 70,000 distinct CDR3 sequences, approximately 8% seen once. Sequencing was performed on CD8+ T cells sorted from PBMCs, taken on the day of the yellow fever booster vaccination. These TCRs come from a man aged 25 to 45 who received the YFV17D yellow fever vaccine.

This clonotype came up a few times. The CDR3 loop is CASSQDYVRPDEKLFF. CDR3 nucleotide sequence: TGCGCCAGCAGCCAGGATTACGTAAGACCTGATGAAAAACTGTTTTTT. The rearrangement links TRBV4-3 to TRBJ1-4; D gene ambiguous. CDR1 is LGHNA and CDR2 is YSLEER in the germline V gene. The CDR3 runs 16 residues. Trimming pared 3 bases from V and 6 bases from J, leaving 17 bases between.

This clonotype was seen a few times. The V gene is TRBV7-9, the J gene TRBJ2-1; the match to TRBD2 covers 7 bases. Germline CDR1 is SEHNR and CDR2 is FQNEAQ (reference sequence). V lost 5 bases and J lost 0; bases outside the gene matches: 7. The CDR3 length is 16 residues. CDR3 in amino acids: CASSLGGSSSYNEQFF. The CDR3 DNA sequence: TGTGCCAGCAGCCTCGGGGGGTCGAGCTCCTACAATGAGCAGTTCTTC.

The CDR3, as DNA: TGCAGCGTCCAGGCGTCCTTCCGACAGTTCTTC. Encoded protein: CSVQASFRQFF. The chain recombines TRBV29-1 with TRBJ2-1; D ambiguous. Germline lookup yields CDR1 SQVTM and CDR2 ANQGSEA. This CDR3 is 11 amino acids long. With 6 bases removed from V and 13 bases from J, the gap between germline ends came to 16 bases.

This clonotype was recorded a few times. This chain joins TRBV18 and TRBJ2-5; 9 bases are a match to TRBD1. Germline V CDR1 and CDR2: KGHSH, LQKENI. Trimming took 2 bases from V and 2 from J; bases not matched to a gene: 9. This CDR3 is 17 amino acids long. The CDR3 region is CASSPSGTGFFQETQYF. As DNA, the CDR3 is TGTGCCAGCTCACCATCCGGGACAGGGTTTTTTCAAGAGACCCAGTACTTC. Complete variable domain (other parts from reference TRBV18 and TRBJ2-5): NAGVMQNPRHLVRRRGQEARLRCSPMKGHSHVYWYRQLPEEGLKFMVYLQKENIIDESGMPKERFSAEFPKEGPSILRIQQVVRGDSAAYFCASSPSGTGFFQETQYFGPGTRLLVL.

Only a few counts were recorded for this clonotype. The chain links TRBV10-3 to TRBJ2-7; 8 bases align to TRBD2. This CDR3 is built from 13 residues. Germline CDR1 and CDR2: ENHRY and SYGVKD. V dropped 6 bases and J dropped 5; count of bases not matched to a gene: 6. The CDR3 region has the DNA TGTGCCATCAGGGTAGCGGGATTGGACGAGCAGTACTTC. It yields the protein CAIRVAGLDEQYF.

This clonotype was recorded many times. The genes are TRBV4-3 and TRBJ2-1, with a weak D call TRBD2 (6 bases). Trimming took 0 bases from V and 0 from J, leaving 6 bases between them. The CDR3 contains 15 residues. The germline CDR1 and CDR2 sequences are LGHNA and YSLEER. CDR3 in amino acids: CASSQDGSSYNEQFF. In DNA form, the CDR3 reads TGCGCCAGCAGCCAAGACGGGAGCTCCTACAATGAGCAGTTCTTC.

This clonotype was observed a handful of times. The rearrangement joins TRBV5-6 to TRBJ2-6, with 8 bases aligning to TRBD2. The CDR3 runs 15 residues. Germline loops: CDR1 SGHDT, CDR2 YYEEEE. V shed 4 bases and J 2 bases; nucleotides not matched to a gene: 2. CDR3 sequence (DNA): TGTGCCAGCAGCGTGGGACTAGCTGGGGCCAACGTCCTGACTTTC. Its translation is CASSVGLAGANVLTF.

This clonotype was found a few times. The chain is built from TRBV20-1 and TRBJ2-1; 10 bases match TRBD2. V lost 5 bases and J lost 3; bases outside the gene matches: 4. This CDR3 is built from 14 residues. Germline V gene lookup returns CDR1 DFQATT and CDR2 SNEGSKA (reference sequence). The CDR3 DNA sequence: TGCAGTGCTGGGGGACTAGCGAACTACAATGAGCAGTTCTTC. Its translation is CSAGGLANYNEQFF.

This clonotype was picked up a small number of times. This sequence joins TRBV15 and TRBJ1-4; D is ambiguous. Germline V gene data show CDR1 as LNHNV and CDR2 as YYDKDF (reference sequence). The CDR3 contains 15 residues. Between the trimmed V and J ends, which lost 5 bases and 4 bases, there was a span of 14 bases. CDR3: CATSSRRTINEKLFF. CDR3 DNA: TGTGCCACCAGCTCCCGACGGACCATTAATGAAAAACTGTTTTTT.

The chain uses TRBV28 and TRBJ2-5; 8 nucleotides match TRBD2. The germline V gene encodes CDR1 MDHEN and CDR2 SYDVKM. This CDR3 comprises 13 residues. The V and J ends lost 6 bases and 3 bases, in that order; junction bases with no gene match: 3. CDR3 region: CASRTGGEETQYF. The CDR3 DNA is TGTGCCAGCAGAACGGGGGGGGAAGAGACCCAGTACTTC.

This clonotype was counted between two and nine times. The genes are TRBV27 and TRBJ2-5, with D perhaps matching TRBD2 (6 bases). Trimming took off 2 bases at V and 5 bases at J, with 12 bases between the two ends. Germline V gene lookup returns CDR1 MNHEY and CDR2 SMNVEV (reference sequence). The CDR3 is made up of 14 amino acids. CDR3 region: CASSLDGGLETQYF. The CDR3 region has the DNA TGTGCCAGCAGTTTAGATGGAGGGTTGGAGACCCAGTACTTC.

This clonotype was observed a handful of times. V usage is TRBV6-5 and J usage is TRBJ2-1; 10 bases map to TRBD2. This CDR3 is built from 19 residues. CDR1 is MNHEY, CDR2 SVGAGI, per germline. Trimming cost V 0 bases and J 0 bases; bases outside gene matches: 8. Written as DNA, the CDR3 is TGTGCCAGCAGTTACTCGACGAGTAGCGGGAGGAACTCCTACAATGAGCAGTTCTTC. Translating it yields CASSYSTSSGRNSYNEQFF.

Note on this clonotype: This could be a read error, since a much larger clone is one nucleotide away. The CDR3 DNA reads as TGTGCCAGCACTCCCCCACGGGGGCCCCGGCATTTT. It codes for CASTPPRGPRHF. The rearrangement uses TRBV28 and TRBJ1-5, with D possibly being TRBD1 (6 bases). The germline CDR1 and CDR2 sequences are MDHEN and SYDVKM. The CDR3 loop spans 12 amino acids.

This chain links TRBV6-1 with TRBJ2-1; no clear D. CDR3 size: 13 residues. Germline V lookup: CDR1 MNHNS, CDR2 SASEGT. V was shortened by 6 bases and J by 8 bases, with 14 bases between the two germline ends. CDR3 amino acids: CASRPPLKDEQFF. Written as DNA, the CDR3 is TGTGCCAGCAGGCCTCCCTTGAAGGATGAGCAGTTCTTC.

CDR3 loop: CASSHRNGGVDEQFF. As DNA, the CDR3 is TGTGCCAGCAGCCATAGGAACGGAGGGGTCGATGAGCAGTTCTTC. This rearrangement joins TRBV7-2 to TRBJ2-1; perhaps TRBD2 as D (6 bases). The CDR3 contains 15 residues. V lost 5 bases and J 8 bases, leaving 19 bases between the germline ends. CDR1 and CDR2 from the germline V gene are SGHTA and FQGNSA.

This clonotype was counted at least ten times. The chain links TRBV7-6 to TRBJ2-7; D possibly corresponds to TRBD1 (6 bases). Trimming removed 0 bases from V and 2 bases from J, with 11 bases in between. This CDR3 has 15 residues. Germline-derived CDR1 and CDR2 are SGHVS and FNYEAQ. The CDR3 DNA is TGTGCCAGCAGCTTAGCTCAGGGGTCGGCCTACGAGCAGTACTTC. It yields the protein CASSLAQGSAYEQYF.

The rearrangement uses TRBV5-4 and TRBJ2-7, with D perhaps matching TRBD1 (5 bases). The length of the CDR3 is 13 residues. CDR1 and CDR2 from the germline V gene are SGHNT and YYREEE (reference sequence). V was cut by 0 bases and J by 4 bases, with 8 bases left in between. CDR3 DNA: TGTGCCAGCAGCTTGGTGACAGAATACGAGCAGTACTTC. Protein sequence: CASSLVTEYEQYF.

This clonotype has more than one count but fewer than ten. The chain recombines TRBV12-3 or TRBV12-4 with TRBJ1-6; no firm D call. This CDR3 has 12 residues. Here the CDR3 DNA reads TGTGGCTCTGGGTTGGGAAATTCACCCCTCCACTTT. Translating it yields CGSGLGNSPLHF.

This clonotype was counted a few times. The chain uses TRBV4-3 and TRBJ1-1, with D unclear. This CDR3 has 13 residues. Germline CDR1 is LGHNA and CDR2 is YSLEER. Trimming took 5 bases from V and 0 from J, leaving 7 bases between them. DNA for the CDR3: TGCGCCAGCAGCAGCGAAATGAACACTGAAGCTTTCTTT. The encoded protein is CASSSEMNTEAFF.

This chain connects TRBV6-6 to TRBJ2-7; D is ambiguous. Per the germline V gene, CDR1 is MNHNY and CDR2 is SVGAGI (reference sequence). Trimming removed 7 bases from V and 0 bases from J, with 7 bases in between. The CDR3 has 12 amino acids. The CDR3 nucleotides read TGTGCCAGCACCCACGGCTCCTACGAGCAGTACTTC. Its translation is CASTHGSYEQYF.

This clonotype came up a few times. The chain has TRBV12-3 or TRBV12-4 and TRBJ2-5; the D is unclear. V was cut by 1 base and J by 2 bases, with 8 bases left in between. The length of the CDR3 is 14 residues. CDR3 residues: CASSLGVKQETQYF. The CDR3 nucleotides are TGTGCCAGCAGTTTAGGAGTAAAGCAAGAGACCCAGTACTTC.

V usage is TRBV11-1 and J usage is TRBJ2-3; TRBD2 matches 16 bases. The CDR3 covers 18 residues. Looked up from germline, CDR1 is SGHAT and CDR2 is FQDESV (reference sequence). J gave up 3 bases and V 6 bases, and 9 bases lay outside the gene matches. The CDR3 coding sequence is TGTGCCAGCAGGCCGGGACTAGCGGGAGGGCCTATGACAGATACGCAGTATTTT. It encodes CASRPGLAGGPMTDTQYF.

The CDR3 region has the DNA TGTGCCAGCAGCCCAGCAGGGGGCGGTCAAGAGACCCAGTACTTC. This sequence encodes CASSPAGGGQETQYF. This chain links TRBV7-3 with TRBJ2-5, with 8 bases lining up with TRBD1. The CDR3 is made up of 15 amino acids. Germline V CDR1 and CDR2: SGHTA, FQGTGA. The trim removed 5 bases at V and 2 bases at J, leaving 7 bases unmatched.

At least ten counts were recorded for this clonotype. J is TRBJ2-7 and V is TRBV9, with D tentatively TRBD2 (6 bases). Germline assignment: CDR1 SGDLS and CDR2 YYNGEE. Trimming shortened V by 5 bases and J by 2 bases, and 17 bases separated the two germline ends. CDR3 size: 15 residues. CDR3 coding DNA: TGTGCCAGCAGTCCCTGGGGGGACCCCGCCTACGAGCAGTACTTC. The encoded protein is CASSPWGDPAYEQYF.

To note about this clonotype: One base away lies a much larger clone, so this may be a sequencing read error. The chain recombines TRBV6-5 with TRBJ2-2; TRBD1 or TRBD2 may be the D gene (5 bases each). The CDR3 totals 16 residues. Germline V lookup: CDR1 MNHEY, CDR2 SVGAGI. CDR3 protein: CASSYSPLARAGELLF. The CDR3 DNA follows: TGTGCCAGCAGTTACTCCCCTCTTGCCAGGGCCGGGGAGCTGCTTTTT.

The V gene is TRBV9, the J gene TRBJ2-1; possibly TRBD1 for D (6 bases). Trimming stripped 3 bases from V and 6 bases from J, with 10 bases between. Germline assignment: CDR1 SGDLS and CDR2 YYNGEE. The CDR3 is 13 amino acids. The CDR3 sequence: CASSGGGSNEQFF. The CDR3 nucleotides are TGTGCCAGCAGCGGAGGGGGTAGCAATGAGCAGTTCTTC.

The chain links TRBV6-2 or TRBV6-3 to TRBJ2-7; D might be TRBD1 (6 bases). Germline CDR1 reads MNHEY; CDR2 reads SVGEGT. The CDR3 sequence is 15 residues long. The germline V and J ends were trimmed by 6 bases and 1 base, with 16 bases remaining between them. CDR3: CASSPWGPTSYEQYF. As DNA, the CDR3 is TGTGCCAGCAGCCCGTGGGGGCCTACTTCCTACGAGCAGTACTTC.